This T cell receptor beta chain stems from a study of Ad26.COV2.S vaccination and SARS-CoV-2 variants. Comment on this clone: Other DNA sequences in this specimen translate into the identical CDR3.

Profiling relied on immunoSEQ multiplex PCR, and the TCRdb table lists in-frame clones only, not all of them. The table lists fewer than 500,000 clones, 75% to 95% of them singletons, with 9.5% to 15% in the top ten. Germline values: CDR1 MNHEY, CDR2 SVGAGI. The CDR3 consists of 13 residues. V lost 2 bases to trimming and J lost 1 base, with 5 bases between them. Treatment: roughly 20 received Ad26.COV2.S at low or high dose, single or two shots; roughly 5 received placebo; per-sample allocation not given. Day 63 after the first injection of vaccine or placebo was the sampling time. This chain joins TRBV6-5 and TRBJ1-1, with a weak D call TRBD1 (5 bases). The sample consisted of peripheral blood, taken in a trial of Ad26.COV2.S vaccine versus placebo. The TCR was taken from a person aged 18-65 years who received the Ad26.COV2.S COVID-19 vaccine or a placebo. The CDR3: CASSYQGNTEAFF. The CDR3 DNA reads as TGTGCCAGCAGTTACCAGGGGAACACTGAAGCTTTCTTT.